The sequence of this TCR beta chain was determined in a study of technical replicates of blood from a handful of donors. Sequencing was performed with immunoSEQ multiplex PCR; in TCRdb, only in-frame clones are kept and a portion is missing. The data contain just over 60,000 clones, roughly 86% of them singletons. The CDR3 is 14 amino acids. V was trimmed by 0 bases and J by 0 bases, leaving 7 bases between them. Germline values: CDR1 GTSNPN, CDR2 SVGIG (reference sequence). Sequenced material: PBMCs. The sequence derives from a human donor in good health. Some clones in this sample may be carry-over from other donors' samples. The rearrangement links TRBV30 to TRBJ2-3; D is unclear. CDR3 amino acids: CAWSVPGSTDTQYF. The CDR3 DNA is TGTGCCTGGAGTGTACCCGGGAGCACAGATACGCAGTATTTT.